This paragraph reports one TCR beta chain. Antigen specificity is unknown. The sample originates from a study of T cells after yellow fever vaccination. TCRdb independently ran MiXCR on the 5' RACE reads; one entry per CDR3 protein. Of 500,000 to 650,000 distinct CDR3 sequences listed, less than 20% are singletons. Regarding the study as a whole: Although the secondary response was weaker, it peaked faster, at day 5 versus 15. The CD4 compartment and the CD8 compartment contained a small share of clonotypes in common. Post-booster repertoires again held most primary-vaccination clones (just under 97% CD4, roughly 88% CD8).

Germline assignment: CDR1 DFQATT and CDR2 SNEGSKA (reference sequence). The CDR3 is made up of 12 amino acids. V shed 5 bases and J shed 7 bases, with 14 bases lying between them. The J gene is TRBJ2-5, the V gene TRBV20-1; tentatively, D is TRBD1 or TRBD2 (6 bases each). This specimen was PBMCs, taken about 5 days after the first yellow fever vaccination. The sequence was collected from a man between 18 and 29 years old who received the YFV17D yellow fever vaccine. CDR3 nucleotides: TGCAGTGCTGCTCGAGGAGGGGGGACCCAGTACTTC. Translated, it gives CSAARGGGTQYF.